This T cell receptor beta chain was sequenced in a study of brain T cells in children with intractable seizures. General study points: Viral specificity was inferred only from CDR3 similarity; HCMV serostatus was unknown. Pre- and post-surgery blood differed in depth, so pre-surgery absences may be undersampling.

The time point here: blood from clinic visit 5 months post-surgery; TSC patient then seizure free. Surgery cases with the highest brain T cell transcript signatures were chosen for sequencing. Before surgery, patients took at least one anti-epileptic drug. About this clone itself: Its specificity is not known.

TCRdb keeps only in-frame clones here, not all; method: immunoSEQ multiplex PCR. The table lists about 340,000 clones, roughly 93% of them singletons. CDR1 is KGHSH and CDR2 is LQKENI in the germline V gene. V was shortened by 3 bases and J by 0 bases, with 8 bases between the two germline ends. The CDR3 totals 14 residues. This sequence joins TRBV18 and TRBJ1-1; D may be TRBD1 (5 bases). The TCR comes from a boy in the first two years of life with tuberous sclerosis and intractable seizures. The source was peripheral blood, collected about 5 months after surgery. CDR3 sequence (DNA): TGTGCCAGCTCACCCGGGACGGTGAACACTGAAGCTTTCTTT. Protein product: CASSPGTVNTEAFF. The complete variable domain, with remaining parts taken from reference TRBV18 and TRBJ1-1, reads NAGVMQNPRHLVRRRGQEARLRCSPMKGHSHVYWYRQLPEEGLKFMVYLQKENIIDESGMPKERFSAEFPKEGPSILRIQQVVRGDSAAYFCASSPGTVNTEAFFGQGTRLTVV.